This T cell receptor (beta chain) was sequenced during a study of cytomegalovirus exposure and HLA in healthy donors (TCRdb year 2017). Regarding the complete study: In an earlier analysis of several hundred of the donors, 276 Gb of sequence data and 95 million to 130 million unique TCR beta sequences from about 190 million T cells were reported. The study used immunosequencing to profile the T cell repertoires of 670 or so subjects and linked those repertoires to cytomegalovirus serostatus. Among some 400 genotyped donors of the cohort, an average of roughly 230,000 unique TCR beta nucleotide sequences was sequenced per donor, of which 15% to 20% were non-productive. Among the roughly 390 genotyped donors, 75% to 90% belonged to the genetic ancestry cluster associated with self-reported Caucasian donors. Alongside the repertoire data, information on donor age, sex, ethnicity and CMV serostatus was compiled. Roughly 300 gigabases of sequencing data and tens of millions of unique TCR sequences were included in an early release covering over 600 HLA-typed donors. The aim of the study was to test whether cataloging public T cell receptors could identify signatures of past pathogen exposure. In an earlier analysis of 550 to 700 of the donors, high-throughput TCR beta sequencing was used to judge whether each TCR beta V gene segment behaved as functional or pseudogenic. A later analysis re-analyzed previously published TCR beta repertoires from 550 to 700 donors and added high-resolution HLA genotyping to study TCR occurrence patterns. All discovery cohort repertoires had been generated on a single sequencing platform. Genome-wide SNP genotypes for about 55% of the roughly 670 donors were used in a later genetic analysis, which treated that subset as a discovery cohort. To predict cytomegalovirus infection status, the study brought together high-throughput TCR immunosequencing, statistical association of individual TCRs with disease status, and machine learning. Four to six DR-DQ haplotypes were handled as single units for association and clustering, since linkage in the cohort was strong. Typing coverage differed by locus: A, B, C, DRB1 and DQB1 were typed in about 629-640 donors, DQA1 in about 510, DPA1 in nearly 610, and DPB1 in 450 to 480. Along with the approximately 670-subject first cohort, a separate validation cohort of approximately 110 different subjects was used. Class I and class II HLA loci were covered by the typing at four-digit resolution. In the later analysis, no new phenotypic data were used to find candidate immune exposures; instead, reliance was placed on TCR beta sequences and their occurrence across donors.

The full study reports these points: Linkage disequilibrium might explain the correlated functional status among segregating V segments, but an unknown experimental factor could not be ruled out. In a later analysis, the rate of TCR association differed among HLA loci, with DRB1 alleles having the most associated TCRs and HLA-C alleles having the fewest. According to a later analysis, most CMV-associated TCR beta chains appeared to be HLA-restricted, and the HLA associations seemed to be driven largely by CMV exposure. A further reported finding was that TCR beta sequences accurately predicted the HLA-A and HLA-B alleles for most subjects in the first cohort. Roughly uniform sequencing depth across donors was assumed in presence/absence analyses, although this assumption may not hold. In a later genetic analysis, fewer N-insertions in productive TCRs were reported among donors in an Asian-associated ancestry cluster than the roughly 700-donor mean. When HLA alleles, especially DR and DQ, strongly co-occurred, TCR associations were difficult to assign to individual alleles. Cytomegalovirus status was reported to be diagnosed by the classifier with high specificity and sensitivity in both the original and validation cohorts. A later genetic analysis associated a missense DCLRE1C variant with V-gene and J-gene trimming of TCR beta chains, and an independent cohort replicated the association. Because some donors lacked HLA typing at each locus, the association tests relied only on the typed subset. This cohort had only TCR beta chains sequenced, and the lack of alpha or paired-chain data limited which features could be detected. A cluster of highly shared sequence variants was judged likely to be a technical artifact of the sequencing pipeline. In a later analysis, several top co-occurrence clusters were reported to appear linked to parvovirus B19, influenza, CMV and Epstein-Barr virus. A later analysis found that HLA-associated TCR beta chains were more clonally expanded and had lower generation probabilities than equally common non-associated chains. The study gave a list of over 150 TCR beta chains associated with cytomegalovirus. The authors suggested that the approach could potentially be generalized to other disease states and immunological phenotypes. Some IMGT-functional V segments, including TRBV6-2 and TRBV6-3, could not be told apart with the 87-base-pair reads, so those segments were excluded. A few of the identified cytomegalovirus-associated TCR beta chains were confirmed in vitro to be specific for cytomegalovirus antigens. While some public TCRs were present in many individuals, most TCR sequences turned up only very rarely across donors. In a later analysis, around 15,000 TCR beta sequences were associated with specific HLA alleles at a false discovery rate of 0.05. In an earlier analysis of about 600 of the donors, most TCR beta V segments appeared in productive rearrangements about 87% or about 30% of the time, broadly matching IMGT annotations. Because counts were too low, roughly 17 rarely observed V segments, including chromosome 9 orphons, were left out of the earlier analysis of some 600 of the donors. The only immune exposure information available for the cohort was CMV serostatus.

The method behind the library was the immunoSEQ multiplex PCR assay. For the multiplex PCR, a mixture combining 60 forward primers for TCR Vbeta segments and 13 reverse primers for TCR Jbeta segments was used. A multiplex PCR assay on genomic DNA amplified the CDR3 region of rearranged TCR beta genes. The amplified TCR beta libraries were sequenced on the Illumina HiSeq System as 87-base-pair reads. As for the original processing: A later analysis tallied around 82 million unique TCR beta chains across the 666 repertoires, and around 9.9 million of those chains were shared by two or more donors. Raw reads were error-corrected and collapsed into unique sequences by a nearest-neighbor algorithm in which closely related sequences were merged to remove PCR and sequencing errors. To assign V, D and J gene segments, CDR3 sequences were aligned to IMGT reference sequences. Each retained sequence needed at least a six-nucleotide match to both a V gene segment and a J gene segment. Rearrangements were called productive when the CDR3 lacked stop codons and stayed in frame with V and J; all others were non-productive. CDR3 was defined according to IMGT convention as the region running from the second conserved V-encoded cysteine to the conserved J-encoded phenylalanine. The earlier analysis of about 570 of the donors excluded any sequence lacking an unambiguous match to a single V gene segment. An earlier analysis of a few hundred of the donors called V segments functional above 56.7% productive rearrangements and segregating when the between-donor standard deviation exceeded 5%. To diagnose cytomegalovirus status from the catalog of TCR beta chain sequences, a statistical classification framework was built. In a later analysis, V and J genes were assigned by comparing TCR nucleotide sequences against IMGT/GENE-DB human TR gene sequences. Using the TCRdist pipeline, a later analysis assigned CDR3 sequences along with most-parsimonious VDJ recombination scenarios. In a later analysis, each TCR beta chain was defined by its CDR3 amino acid sequence together with its V-gene family, and reads without a unique V-gene family were excluded. In a later analysis, fewer than 650 highly shared, low-generation-probability nucleotide sequences were removed to address suspected cross-contamination and a sequencing artifact. For each public chain, a later analysis derived a clonal expansion index from normalized ranks of inferred template counts within each repertoire. A later analysis computed generation probabilities with a VDJ recombination model fitted to out-of-frame rearrangements, and checked the results against IGoR. In a later analysis, hypergeometric tests were used to score TCR-TCR, TCR-HLA and TCR-CMV co-occurrence, with a repertoire-size bias correction applied to TCR pairs. False discovery rates were estimated in a later analysis by permuting HLA or CMV assignments 20 times. In a later analysis, co-occurring TCRs were grouped with DBSCAN, and TCRdist sequence similarity was added when clustering was performed within HLA-allele-positive subsets. Repertoires with fewer than 30,000 or more than 120,000 public chains, plus five repertoires with anomalous nucleotide sharing, were excluded from co-occurrence clustering. Sourced from immuneACCESS, this table was stored by TCRdb with only in-frame sequences that have V and J called. A share of the clones is absent; for the studies checked, an unresolved V gene accounts for under half, and the remainder has no known explanation. V, J and clone size are taken as reported in that table, and D and trimming were inferred from the DNA itself. Counted in this sample were about 130,000 clones; just over 75% of them appeared once. The ten largest clonotypes hold about 1.7% of the sample.

The germline V gene encodes CDR1 MNHEY and CDR2 SVGAGI. The CDR3 runs 15 amino acids, cysteine and phenylalanine included. Only the CDR3 DNA is retained, 45 bases long and in frame from the first base. V is pared back by 0 bases and J by 4 bases, with 12 bases lying between the germline termini. The cohort comprised 666 healthy bone marrow donors. At the time of sampling, every cohort member was nominally healthy, though immune exposures that went unrecorded were likely present. The donor was CMV seronegative and was included in the group of a few hundred seronegative cohort members. Each donor provided a peripheral blood sample, and peripheral blood mononuclear cells were used for TCR beta sequencing. The Qiagen DNeasy Blood Extraction Kit was used to extract genomic DNA from the blood cell samples. Comments on this clone: There is no known antigen for this receptor. Per-base qualities were not stored, and no clone one base away is much larger.

The clonotype was recovered from a woman aged 50 to 60 in good health and CMV-seronegative. The chain was built from TRBV6-5 and TRBJ1-2, with a weak D call of TRBD1 (5 bases match). Material: PBMCs. The DNA reads TGTGCCAGCAGTTACTCGGGGCCCGGGCTCTATGGCTACACCTTC. Its coded protein is CASSYSGPGLYGYTF.